The 32 T cell receptor beta chains in this list originate from one sample, sequenced in a study of patients and donors after allogeneic stem cell transplantation. TCRdb ran MiXCR on the RT-PCR reads and lists one entry per CDR3 protein. The table records about 210,000 distinct CDR3 sequences, about 38% of them present only once. Sequencing was done on a sample of blood, either unsorted or a sorted T cell fraction (not recorded which). The receptor set was obtained from a human donor who was either an allogeneic HSCT recipient or a stem cell or donor lymphocyte infusion donor (not recorded which). It is not recorded whose cells these are; they may come from a transplant donor.

This chain uses TRBV4-1 with TRBJ2-7; tentatively, D is TRBD2 (5 bases). Germline values: CDR1 MGHRA, CDR2 YSYEKL. Trimming shortened V by 4 bases and J by 3 bases, and 16 bases separated the two germline ends. This CDR3 has 15 amino acids. This chain's CDR3 is CASSLLSGFFYEQYF. The CDR3 DNA sequence: TGCGCCAGCAGCCTACTCTCGGGGTTTTTCTACGAGCAGTACTTC.

A few counts support this clonotype. The gene calls are TRBV7-3 and TRBJ1-1; 8 bases fit TRBD1. The CDR3 spans 15 residues. Germline CDR1 is SGHTA and CDR2 is FQGTGA. V lost 6 bases to trimming and J lost 1 base; unmatched junction nucleotides: 7. CDR3 loop: CASSLSGGGNTEAFF. The CDR3 nucleotides are TGTGCCAGCAGTCTTTCAGGGGGCGGGAACACTGAAGCTTTCTTT.

This clonotype has more than one count but fewer than ten. The genes are TRBV5-1 and TRBJ2-1; 12 bases are shared with TRBD1. This CDR3 contains 16 residues. In germline, CDR1 is SGHRS, CDR2 YFSETQ. Unmatched junction bases numbered 8, after V lost 0 bases and J lost 10 bases. CDR3 coding DNA: TGCGCCAGCAGCTTGGACGGGACAGGGGGCTGGGACGAGCAGTTCTTC. Translation gives CASSLDGTGGWDEQFF. Complete variable domain (other parts from reference TRBV5-1 and TRBJ2-1): KAGVTQTPRYLIKTRGQQVTLSCSPISGHRSVSWYQQTPGQGLQFLFEYFSETQRNKGNFPGRFSGRQFSNSRSEMNVSTLELGDSALYLCASSLDGTGGWDEQFFGPGTRLTVL.

The chain employs TRBV18 and TRBJ2-1; the D gene is possibly TRBD1 (5 bases). The V gene's germline CDR1 is KGHSH and CDR2 LQKENI. With 0 bases removed from V and 2 bases from J, the gap between germline ends came to 14 bases. CDR3 length equals 17 residues. CDR3 protein: CASSPPGLGAAYNEQFF. The CDR3 DNA reads as TGTGCCAGCTCACCACCGGGTCTAGGGGCCGCCTACAATGAGCAGTTCTTC.

This clonotype was seen once. V is TRBV2 and J is TRBJ1-2; 7 bases line up with TRBD1. J lost 14 bases, V lost 6 bases, and 12 bases had no gene match. The CDR3 has 12 residues. Per the germline V gene, CDR1 is SNHLY and CDR2 is FYNNEI. CDR3 DNA: TGTGCCAGCAGGACCCCCGGGACAGAAAATACCTTC. Amino acid sequence: CASRTPGTENTF.

CDR3 sequence: CAGRDRLTDTQYF. The CDR3, as DNA: TGTGCCGGCCGGGACAGACTCACAGATACGCAGTATTTT. This chain connects TRBV6-6 to TRBJ2-3; 7 bases match TRBD1. The CDR3 totals 13 residues. CDR1 and CDR2 (germline): MNHNY, SVGAGI (reference sequence). Trimming removed 11 bases from V and 2 bases from J; junction bases left unmatched: 7.

To note about this clonotype: The junction departs from the called germline gene at one end, perhaps through a read error. V usage is TRBV5-1 and J usage is TRBJ2-7; D may be TRBD1 or TRBD2 (5 bases each). Germline V gene sequence: CDR1 SGHRS, CDR2 YFSETQ. The CDR3 is 14 amino acids. In nucleotides, the CDR3 is TGCGCCAGCAGCTTTGGGACCGGCGGGTACGGGCAGTACTTC. This encodes CASSFGTGGYGQYF.

This clonotype occurred once. The chain joins TRBV20-1 to TRBJ2-4, with 11 bases identical to TRBD2. CDR1 and CDR2 (germline): DFQATT, SNEGSKA (reference sequence). The CDR3 is 17 residues long. The junction had 8 bases not matched to a gene; V was cut back by 4 bases and J by 0 bases. CDR3 coding DNA: TGCAGTGCTAAAACACTAGCGGGGGAGTTAGCCAAAAACATTCAGTACTTC. Translated: CSAKTLAGELAKNIQYF.

The chain combines TRBV12-3 or TRBV12-4 with TRBJ1-5, with D unclear. The V end lost 5 bases, the J end lost 7 bases, and 15 bases lay between the germline ends. The CDR3 is 14 residues long. The CDR3 sequence: CASSLREGWQPQHF. CDR3 nucleotides: TGTGCCAGCAGTCTCCGTGAGGGCTGGCAGCCCCAGCATTTT.

The CDR3 DNA is TGCGCCAGCAGCTTTGGATCCACGCCCGCGTCCCGAGGAGAGACCCAGTACTTC. This codes for CASSFGSTPASRGETQYF. J is TRBJ2-5 and V is TRBV5-1; no firm D call. Per germline, CDR1 SGHRS and CDR2 YFSETQ. CDR3 size: 18 residues. The V gene lost 2 bases and the J gene lost 4 bases, with 24 bases spanning the gap.

V and J are TRBV5-1 and TRBJ1-5; the D gene is possibly TRBD1 (6 bases). CDR3 length: 18 residues. The germline V and J ends were trimmed by 4 bases and 0 bases, with 20 bases remaining between them. Germline V gene lookup returns CDR1 SGHRS and CDR2 YFSETQ. Written as DNA, the CDR3 is TGCGCCAGCAGCCCCCTACCGGGCAGGGGCTATAGCAATCAGCCCCAGCATTTT. Its translation: CASSPLPGRGYSNQPQHF.

Only one count was recorded for this clonotype. The rearrangement links TRBV7-8 to TRBJ1-3, with D perhaps matching TRBD1 (5 bases). The CDR3 spans 14 residues. Trimming shortened V by 5 bases and J by 4 bases, and 12 bases separated the two germline ends. Looked up from germline, CDR1 is SGHVS and CDR2 is FQNEAQ. The CDR3 nucleotides are TGTGCCAGCAGCCCTGGGGGGAGAGGAAACACCATATATTTT. Translation: CASSPGGRGNTIYF.

This clonotype was detected a few times. The chain is built from TRBV10-3 and TRBJ1-6; D is uncertain. Germline loops: CDR1 ENHRY, CDR2 SYGVKD. V gave up 1 base and J gave up 9 bases, with 10 bases separating them. The CDR3 runs to 14 residues. Here the CDR3 DNA reads TGTGCCATCAGTGAGTACCTAAGCACTTCACCCCTCCACTTT. It specifies CAISEYLSTSPLHF.

This clonotype has a handful of counts. This chain uses TRBV12-3 or TRBV12-4 with TRBJ1-5, with unresolved D. Trimming pared 6 bases from V and 4 bases from J, leaving 7 bases between. The CDR3 has 12 amino acids. The CDR3 region has the DNA TGTGCCAGCAGCAACAGTAATCAGCCCCAGCATTTT. It yields the protein CASSNSNQPQHF.

This chain joins TRBV28 and TRBJ2-1; D tentatively fits TRBD1 or TRBD2 (5 bases each). V lost 5 bases, J lost 3 bases, and 17 bases lay in between. CDR1 is MDHEN, CDR2 SYDVKM, per germline. The CDR3 is made up of 16 amino acids. CDR3 nucleotides: TGTGCCAGCAGTCCCCCCGGGACCCACCTCTACAATGAGCAGTTCTTC. Residues: CASSPPGTHLYNEQFF.

The chain carries TRBV10-3 and TRBJ2-3; 8 nucleotides agree with TRBD2. CDR1 is ENHRY, CDR2 SYGVKD, per germline. The J segment lost 0 bases and the V segment lost 8 bases, leaving 4 bases of the junction unmatched. CDR3 length: 14 amino acids. The CDR3 region has the DNA TGTGCCATCGGTGCTAGCGGGAGCACAGATACGCAGTATTTT. It translates to CAIGASGSTDTQYF.

This clonotype has a handful of counts. The rearrangement joins TRBV5-1 to TRBJ1-4, with D uncertain. CDR1 and CDR2 (germline): SGHRS, YFSETQ. This CDR3 region has 13 residues. V lost 4 bases, J lost 0 bases, and 4 bases lay in between. The CDR3 here is CASSPTTNEKLFF. CDR3 nucleotide sequence: TGCGCCAGCAGCCCCACAACTAATGAAAAACTGTTTTTT.

The chain joins TRBV29-1 to TRBJ1-1; the match to TRBD1 covers 8 bases. The V segment lost 7 bases and the J segment 5 bases; nucleotides outside the gene matches: 6. The CDR3 is 12 amino acids. The germline V gene encodes CDR1 SQVTM and CDR2 ANQGSEA. The CDR3, as DNA: TGCAGCGCTTGGACAGGGCGGACTGAAGCTTTCTTT. It translates to CSAWTGRTEAFF.

The chain is built from TRBV20-1 and TRBJ1-6; 11 positions match TRBD1. V was clipped by 6 bases and J by 6 bases; unmatched bases: 13. Germline V gene sequence: CDR1 DFQATT, CDR2 SNEGSKA (reference sequence). CDR3 length: 17 amino acids. The CDR3 is CSARIHRTGGLNSPLHF. The CDR3 bases are TGCAGTGCCAGAATTCATAGGACAGGGGGCCTTAATTCACCCCTCCACTTT.

This clonotype was counted between two and nine times. The chain couples TRBV12-3 or TRBV12-4 to TRBJ1-2; no reliable D call. V was pared by 6 bases and J by 4 bases, with 12 bases between. The CDR3 covers 13 residues. The CDR3 reads CASRPRDIYGYTF. The CDR3 DNA sequence: TGTGCCAGCAGACCCCGGGATATCTATGGCTACACCTTC.

The V gene is TRBV20-1, the J gene TRBJ1-5; D remains unclear. CDR1 is DFQATT, CDR2 SNEGSKA, per germline (reference sequence). Between the trimmed V and J ends, which lost 1 base and 7 bases, there was a span of 11 bases. The CDR3 contains 13 residues. In nucleotides, the CDR3 is TGCAGTGCTAGAGGCTTCAGCGGGCAGCCCCAGCATTTT. As protein: CSARGFSGQPQHF.

J is TRBJ2-7 and V is TRBV20-1; D is undetermined. The CDR3 length is 13 residues. V shed 0 bases and J shed 3 bases, with 9 bases lying between them. CDR1 DFQATT and CDR2 SNEGSKA come from the germline V gene (reference sequence). The CDR3 loop reads CSARDRWSYEQYF. The CDR3 nucleotides are TGCAGTGCTAGAGATCGGTGGAGCTACGAGCAGTACTTC.

The chain recombines TRBV6-6 with TRBJ1-5; the D is unclear. Trimming removed 5 bases at V and 2 bases at J, with 13 bases between. The CDR3 is 15 amino acids. CDR1 and CDR2 (germline): MNHNY, SVGAGI (reference sequence). The CDR3 region has the DNA TGTGCCAGCAGTCATCCGGGGATCCGCAATCAGCCCCAGCATTTT. Translated: CASSHPGIRNQPQHF.

This clonotype was detected only a few times. The rearrangement uses TRBV18 and TRBJ1-2; 7 nucleotides agree with TRBD1. Trimming took 2 bases from V and 4 from J; bases not matched to a gene: 7. The CDR3 spans 15 residues. CDR1 is KGHSH and CDR2 is LQKENI in the germline V gene. The CDR3 spells CASSPGGQASYGYTF. CDR3 DNA: TGTGCCAGCTCACCAGGAGGACAGGCCTCCTATGGCTACACCTTC.

The V call is TRBV25-1, the J call TRBJ2-1; tentative D call: TRBD2 (6 bases). Trimming stripped 1 base from V and 2 bases from J, with 9 bases between. This CDR3 comprises 15 residues. The germline CDR1 and CDR2 sequences are MGHDK and SYGVNS. The CDR3 sequence: CASSEWRDTYNEQFF. The CDR3 DNA sequence: TGTGCCAGCAGTGAATGGCGGGATACCTACAATGAGCAGTTCTTC.

This clonotype has only a few counts. This sequence joins TRBV5-1 and TRBJ1-1, with a weak D call TRBD1 (6 bases). The CDR3 has 14 residues. CDR1 is SGHRS, CDR2 YFSETQ, per germline. Trimming took off 7 bases at V and 4 bases at J, with 17 bases between the two ends. The CDR3 region is CASGLGGFPTEAFF. The CDR3 DNA reads as TGCGCCAGCGGGTTGGGGGGCTTCCCCACTGAAGCTTTCTTT.

The J gene is TRBJ1-1, the V gene TRBV20-1, with 8 bases identical to TRBD1. Germline V gene data show CDR1 as DFQATT and CDR2 as SNEGSKA (reference sequence). V lost 3 bases, J lost 1 base, and 4 bases stayed unmatched. The CDR3 has 14 amino acids. The CDR3, as DNA: TGCAGTGCTAGCGGACAGGGTACGAACACTGAAGCTTTCTTT. Residues: CSASGQGTNTEAFF.

This clonotype was counted only a few times. In nucleotides, the CDR3 is TGCAGCGTGGACCCGGACAGTTACAATGAGCAGTTCTTC. It specifies CSVDPDSYNEQFF. The V call is TRBV29-1, the J call TRBJ2-1; tentative D call: TRBD1 (6 bases). Germline V gives CDR1 SQVTM, CDR2 ANQGSEA. Trimming left V 6 bases short and J 4 bases short, with 13 bases between. This CDR3 comprises 13 residues.

The rearrangement joins TRBV12-3 or TRBV12-4 to TRBJ1-1; D gene ambiguous. This CDR3 is 15 amino acids long. V was shortened by 1 base and J by 2 bases, with 11 bases between the two germline ends. The CDR3 sequence is CASSLESRSNTEAFF. DNA for the CDR3: TGTGCCAGCAGTTTAGAGTCCCGAAGTAACACTGAAGCTTTCTTT.

The table lists this clonotype with a few counts. The chain combines TRBV6-5 with TRBJ1-3; D is perhaps TRBD1 (5 bases). Trimming removed 0 bases at V and 4 bases at J, with 13 bases between. This CDR3 comprises 16 residues. CDR1 and CDR2 from the germline V gene are MNHEY and SVGAGI. The CDR3 DNA is TGTGCCAGCAGTTACTCACAGGAGACTGGCGGAAACACCATATATTTT. Its translation is CASSYSQETGGNTIYF.

The V and J genes are TRBV28 and TRBJ1-5, with TRBD1 matching 7 bases. Germline-derived CDR1 and CDR2 are MDHEN and SYDVKM. V dropped 5 bases and J dropped 7; count of bases not matched to a gene: 11. The CDR3 extends over 15 amino acids. The CDR3 here is CASSPLKGAWQPQHF. The CDR3 DNA sequence: TGTGCCAGCAGTCCCCTCAAGGGGGCCTGGCAGCCCCAGCATTTT. Drawing the rest from reference TRBV28 and TRBJ1-5, the complete variable domain is DVKVTQSSRYLVKRTGEKVFLECVQDMDHENMFWYRQDPGLGLRLIYFSYDVKMKEKGDIPEGYSVSREKKERFSLILESASTNQTSMYLCASSPLKGAWQPQHFGDGTRLSIL.

The chain has TRBV2 and TRBJ1-6; 10 bases are a match to TRBD1. Germline CDR1 SNHLY, CDR2 FYNNEI. V dropped 9 bases and J dropped 11; count of bases not matched to a gene: 4. CDR3 length equals 12 residues. The CDR3 is CARGQGNTPLHF. The DNA for the CDR3 is TGTGCCAGGGGACAGGGGAATACACCCCTCCACTTT.